This T cell receptor (beta chain) came from a study of graft-versus-host responses after intestinal transplantation. At the level of the study: Transplantation in recipients was multivisceral, liver-intestinal, or isolated intestinal. All recipients got anti-thymocyte globulin induction, then tacrolimus and steroids for approximately 3 years. Study results and caveats: Recipient marrow showed GvH clones, some seen first in ileum or blood. Peak GvH clone levels in circulation were associated with early post-transplant HvG declines.

Turning to this clone: Its antigen is unknown.

Repertoires were generated with immunoSEQ multiplex PCR, while TCRdb's copy carries only in-frame clones and drops some. In the table there are roughly 100,000 clones, 75% to 95% of which are singletons. Trimming took off 4 bases at V and 5 bases at J, with 21 bases between the two ends. Germline lookup yields CDR1 SGHKS and CDR2 YYEKEE (reference sequence). This CDR3 has 16 amino acids. This chain connects TRBV5-5 to TRBJ1-1; D might be TRBD1 (5 bases). The clonotype originates from a human donor who was the organ donor for an intestinal transplant. Sequencing was performed on unstimulated CD4+ T cells sorted from spleen or lymph node cells, taken before transplant. CDR3 in amino acids: CASSPAAGVRRTEAFF. The CDR3 DNA reads TGTGCCAGCAGCCCAGCAGCGGGGGTTCGTAGGACTGAAGCTTTCTTT.